The 27 T cell receptor beta chains listed next were all sequenced from one sample in a study of chronic HIV infection and antiretroviral therapy (dated by TCRdb to the mid-2010s). Library preparation used 5' RACE. This sample was sequenced with an Illumina MiSeq. Through fastp at Q25 and MiXCR, TCRdb rebuilt clones from the public reads, retaining in-frame beta chains. For every CDR3 protein sequence, its rows merge into one entry that carries the most common genes and DNA. For this sample the table gives some 38,000 distinct CDR3 sequences, of which 7.5% to 9% were detected only once. Of the sample, around 2.9% is held by the ten largest clones. The specimen sequenced was peripheral blood. The receptor source for this set is an adult who had HIV and had not received antiretroviral therapy, or was an uninfected healthy control (not recorded which).

This clonotype was observed many times. The rearrangement links TRBV29-1 to TRBJ2-5, with D maybe TRBD2 (5 bases). Germline V CDR1 and CDR2: SQVTM, ANQGSEA. This CDR3 spans 12 amino acids. Trimming removed 5 bases at V and 7 bases at J, with 14 bases between. The CDR3 nucleotides are TGCAGCGTTCGGCCCAGCGGCGGGACCCAGTACTTC. Protein product: CSVRPSGGTQYF.

This clonotype occurred many times. The V gene is TRBV2, the J gene TRBJ2-5; either TRBD1 or TRBD2 may supply D (5 bases each). The germline gives CDR1 SNHLY, CDR2 FYNNEI. The CDR3 has 16 residues. The germline V and J ends were trimmed by 6 bases and 4 bases, with 21 bases remaining between them. CDR3 loop: CASRSYMGLAGETQYF. CDR3 bases: TGTGCCAGCAGGTCCTATATGGGGCTAGCTGGAGAGACCCAGTACTTC.

This clonotype was picked up many times. The chain recombines TRBV20-1 with TRBJ2-3; D perhaps matches TRBD1 (6 bases). The V and J ends lost 6 bases and 2 bases respectively, with 15 bases between them. The CDR3 is made up of 14 amino acids. CDR1 and CDR2 (germline): DFQATT, SNEGSKA (reference sequence). The CDR3 sequence is CSAPTRTATDTQYF. CDR3 sequence (DNA): TGCAGTGCCCCCACCCGGACAGCCACAGATACGCAGTATTTT.

A note on this clonotype: Being one base from a much bigger clone, this may be a read error. V usage is TRBV7-2 and J usage is TRBJ2-1; 7 nucleotides align to TRBD2. J lost 0 bases, V lost 5 bases, and 13 bases had no gene match. CDR3 length: 18 amino acids. Germline V gives CDR1 SGHTA, CDR2 FQGNSA. The CDR3 is CASSTAPSRGSSYNEQFF. The CDR3 bases are TGTGCCAGCAGCACTGCTCCTTCACGCGGGAGCTCCTACAATGAGCAGTTCTTC.

This clonotype was picked up a small number of times. The rearrangement joins TRBV29-1 to TRBJ2-2; D not resolved. Germline V lookup: CDR1 SQVTM, CDR2 ANQGSEA. Trimming took off 0 bases at V and 1 base at J, with 6 bases between the two ends. The length of the CDR3 is 14 residues. The CDR3 bases are TGCAGCGTTGAAGATCGGAAGAACACCGGGGAGCTGTTTTTT. This encodes CSVEDRKNTGELFF.

This clonotype occurred many times. The chain uses TRBV6-1 and TRBJ2-2; 8 bases match TRBD2. Losses at the gene ends were 5 bases for V and 5 bases for J; bases not matched to a gene: 4. The CDR3 runs to 14 residues. Germline CDR1 and CDR2: MNHNS and SASEGT. CDR3 region: CASSTGLDTGELFF. CDR3 bases: TGTGCCAGCAGTACGGGACTAGATACCGGGGAGCTGTTTTTT.

The rearrangement uses TRBV28 and TRBJ1-1; no definite D call. CDR1 is MDHEN and CDR2 is SYDVKM in the germline V gene. The germline V and J ends were trimmed by 5 bases and 2 bases, with 15 bases remaining between them. CDR3 length: 15 residues. The CDR3 DNA follows: TGTGCCAGCAGTCCTCCGTATAGCTTCAACACTGAAGCTTTCTTT. Translating it yields CASSPPYSFNTEAFF.

In its sample, this clonotype was seen many times. V is TRBV5-1 and J is TRBJ1-5; D unresolved. Trimming shortened V by 0 bases and J by 2 bases, and 15 bases separated the two germline ends. Germline loops: CDR1 SGHRS, CDR2 YFSETQ. The CDR3 is 17 residues long. The CDR3 DNA sequence: TGCGCCAGCAGCTTGGGTCCGGGGAGTGGGGGCAATCAGCCCCAGCATTTT. Translation gives CASSLGPGSGGNQPQHF.

Remarks on this clonotype: A much more abundant neighbour one base away suggests this may be a read error. This sequence joins TRBV29-1 and TRBJ2-1; D is uncertain. This CDR3 region has 11 residues. Between the trimmed V and J ends, which lost 6 bases and 15 bases, there was a span of 18 bases. Looked up from germline, CDR1 is SQVTM and CDR2 is ANQGSEA. CDR3 sequence (DNA): TGCAGCGTAAGTCCAGTTTCTGGTAGGTTCTTC. It specifies CSVSPVSGRFF.

This chain connects TRBV6-5 to TRBJ2-1, with 9 bases fitting TRBD1. The ends lost 7 bases at V and 2 bases at J; junction bases unmatched: 6. The CDR3 contains 15 residues. Per germline, CDR1 MNHEY and CDR2 SVGAGI. The CDR3 is CASTLRTGAYNEQFF. CDR3 nucleotides: TGTGCCAGCACCCTCCGGACAGGGGCCTACAATGAGCAGTTCTTC.

This clonotype turned up a few times. This chain uses TRBV10-3 with TRBJ2-3; 9 nucleotides match TRBD1. The CDR3 has 14 amino acids. Trimming removed 6 bases from V and 1 base from J; junction bases left unmatched: 2. Germline CDR1 reads ENHRY; CDR2 reads SYGVKD. The CDR3 nucleotides are TGTGCCATCAGCGGGACAGGGCGCACAGATACGCAGTATTTT. This gives the protein CAISGTGRTDTQYF.

This clonotype was detected only a few times. The chain recombines TRBV29-1 with TRBJ2-2; TRBD1 or TRBD2 may be the D gene (5 bases each). The V and J ends lost 6 bases and 4 bases respectively, with 15 bases between them. CDR1 SQVTM and CDR2 ANQGSEA come from the germline V gene. The CDR3 spans 14 residues. The CDR3 protein is CSVYRDGTTGELFF. In nucleotides, the CDR3 is TGCAGCGTATACCGGGACGGGACCACCGGGGAGCTGTTTTTT.

The chain recombines TRBV25-1 with TRBJ2-1; D gene unclear. The CDR3 contains 14 residues. The V gene's germline CDR1 is MGHDK and CDR2 SYGVNS. Trimming shortened V by 2 bases and J by 2 bases, and 7 bases separated the two germline ends. CDR3 region: CASSEGITYNEQFF. Here the CDR3 DNA reads TGTGCCAGCAGTGAAGGGATCACCTACAATGAGCAGTTCTTC.

This clonotype turned up a few times. The gene calls are TRBV6-2 or TRBV6-3 and TRBJ2-1; the match to TRBD2 covers 10 bases. The CDR3 extends over 17 amino acids. The J segment lost 0 bases and the V segment lost 2 bases, leaving 4 bases of the junction unmatched. CDR1 and CDR2 from the germline V gene are MNHEY and SVGEGT. This CDR3 is CASSYVAGGPSYNEQFF. For the CDR3, the DNA is TGTGCCAGCAGTTACGTAGCGGGAGGACCCTCCTACAATGAGCAGTTCTTC.

The chain recombines TRBV6-2 or TRBV6-3 with TRBJ2-4; D gene ambiguous. The V and J ends lost 2 bases and 10 bases respectively, with 6 bases between them. This CDR3 contains 11 residues. The germline gives CDR1 MNHEY, CDR2 SVGEGT. CDR3 in amino acids: CASSYVGIQYF. CDR3 bases: TGTGCCAGCAGTTACGTGGGAATTCAGTACTTC.

This clonotype was recorded many times. The rearrangement links TRBV20-1 to TRBJ2-7, with 10 positions matching TRBD1. The V gene's germline CDR1 is DFQATT and CDR2 SNEGSKA (reference sequence). With V trimmed by 6 bases and J by 3 bases, 2 bases remained unmatched. This CDR3 has 12 amino acids. The CDR3 DNA is TGCAGTGCCGGACAGGGGGACTACGAGCAGTACTTC. Its translation: CSAGQGDYEQYF.

The rearrangement joins TRBV29-1 to TRBJ1-2, with 7 bases that match TRBD1. V lost 6 bases to trimming and J lost 3 bases; unmatched junction nucleotides: 10. Germline-derived CDR1 and CDR2 are SQVTM and ANQGSEA. This CDR3 spans 14 amino acids. This chain's CDR3 is CSVADNRGHYGYTF. The CDR3 nucleotides read TGCAGCGTGGCAGACAACAGGGGACACTATGGCTACACCTTC. The full variable domain, in which reference TRBV29-1 and TRBJ1-2 provide the parts outside the CDR3, is SAVISQKPSRDICQRGTSLTIQCQVDSQVTMMFWYRQQPGQSLTLIATANQGSEATYESGFVIDKFPISRPNLTFSTLTVSNMSPEDSSIYLCSVADNRGHYGYTFGSGTRLTVV.

This clonotype was seen more than once but under ten times. The chain couples TRBV4-1 to TRBJ2-7; D is ambiguous. Germline V CDR1 and CDR2: MGHRA, YSYEKL. There are 13 residues in the CDR3. Between the trimmed V and J ends, which lost 1 base and 2 bases, there was a span of 6 bases. CDR3 sequence: CASSQGETYEQYF. The CDR3 coding sequence is TGCGCCAGCAGCCAAGGCGAGACCTACGAGCAGTACTTC.

The rearrangement links TRBV20-1 to TRBJ2-3; 7 bases map to TRBD2. The trim removed 6 bases at V and 4 bases at J, leaving 10 bases unmatched. The CDR3 loop spans 14 amino acids. The V gene's germline CDR1 is DFQATT and CDR2 SNEGSKA (reference sequence). The CDR3 here is CSAQTGRAPDTQYF. CDR3 DNA: TGCAGTGCCCAGACTGGGAGGGCCCCAGATACGCAGTATTTT.

The sample holds a few counts of this clonotype. As DNA, the CDR3 is TGTGCCAGCACCCGGGGTGTCTCGGCCTATGGCTACACCTTC. It encodes CASTRGVSAYGYTF. The rearrangement joins TRBV6-5 to TRBJ1-2, with unresolved D. Trimming cost V 7 bases and J 4 bases, with 16 bases left between them. This CDR3 is 14 amino acids long. The V gene's germline CDR1 is MNHEY and CDR2 SVGAGI.

Ten or more counts support this clonotype. The V and J genes are TRBV7-2 and TRBJ2-3; the D gene is possibly TRBD1 (6 bases). Germline V gene data show CDR1 as SGHTA and CDR2 as FQGNSA. The V end was cut by 1 base, the J end by 4 bases, with 12 bases between. This CDR3 region has 15 residues. The CDR3 reads CASSLGGGGSDTQYF. In DNA form, the CDR3 reads TGTGCCAGCAGCTTAGGAGGGGGTGGGTCAGATACGCAGTATTTT.

This clonotype was recorded many times. V is TRBV29-1 and J is TRBJ2-6, with 7 nucleotides matching TRBD1. The CDR3 is made up of 16 amino acids. V shed 4 bases and J 0 bases; nucleotides not matched to a gene: 6. The germline gives CDR1 SQVTM, CDR2 ANQGSEA. The CDR3 here is CSVGGTDSSGANVLTF. CDR3 in DNA: TGCAGCGTTGGGGGGACAGACAGCTCTGGGGCCAACGTCCTGACTTTC.

This clonotype was detected only a few times. The chain links TRBV2 to TRBJ2-1; 10 bases fit TRBD2. J gave up 8 bases and V 7 bases, and 8 bases lay outside the gene matches. The CDR3 has 14 residues. Looked up from germline, CDR1 is SNHLY and CDR2 is FYNNEI. In DNA, the CDR3 is TGTGCCAGCACCTTAGCGGGAGGAAGAGATGAGCAGTTCTTC. Its protein product is CASTLAGGRDEQFF.

This clonotype came up many times. V is TRBV29-1 and J is TRBJ1-2; 9 bases line up with TRBD1. The J segment lost 8 bases and the V segment lost 6 bases, leaving 4 bases of the junction unmatched. Germline-derived CDR1 and CDR2 are SQVTM and ANQGSEA. The length of the CDR3 is 11 residues. The CDR3 sequence: CSVGTGSGYTF. The DNA for the CDR3 is TGCAGCGTGGGGACAGGGAGCGGCTACACCTTC.

Turning to this clonotype: A much larger clonotype is one base distant, so this may be a read error. The chain uses TRBV2 and TRBJ2-3, with 12 bases fitting TRBD2. The CDR3 is made up of 13 amino acids. V was pared by 8 bases and J by 5 bases, with 2 bases of the junction left unmatched. The V gene's germline CDR1 is SNHLY and CDR2 FYNNEI. CDR3 nucleotides: TGTGCCAGCGGACTAGCGGGGCGAGATACGCAGTATTTT. It translates to CASGLAGRDTQYF. Together with reference TRBV2 and TRBJ2-3, the CDR3 gives the full variable domain: EPEVTQTPSHQVTQMGQEVILRCVPISNHLYFYWYRQILGQKVEFLVSFYNNEISEKSEIFDDQFSVERPDGSNFTLKIRSTKLEDSAMYFCASGLAGRDTQYFGPGTRLTVL.

J is TRBJ1-1 and V is TRBV6-1; D gene uncertain. CDR3 length equals 12 residues. CDR1 MNHNS and CDR2 SASEGT come from the germline V gene. Trimming stripped 4 bases from V and 1 base from J, with 4 bases between. CDR3 loop: CASSAQNTEAFF. CDR3 DNA sequence: TGTGCCAGCAGTGCCCAGAACACTGAAGCTTTCTTT.

This chain links TRBV12-3 or TRBV12-4 with TRBJ2-2, with D perhaps TRBD2 (6 bases). Trimming stripped 7 bases from V and 7 bases from J, with 10 bases between. This CDR3 comprises 12 residues. CDR3: CASNRDFGELFF. In DNA, the CDR3 is TGTGCCAGCAACCGGGACTTCGGGGAGCTGTTTTTT.